This entry lists 19 T cell receptor beta chains sequenced from one sample in a study of neoadjuvant anti-PD-1 for oral cavity cancer. TCRdb keeps only in-frame clones here, not all; method: immunoSEQ multiplex PCR. The sample lists about 42,000 clones; 65% to 80% were seen once. Time point here: after neoadjuvant nivolumab, at surgical resection. The specimen was PBMCs, collected after nivolumab (anti-PD-1) treatment. The receptors derive from a person between 35 and 79 years old with oral cavity squamous cell carcinoma.

This chain connects TRBV15 to TRBJ1-4; 7 positions agree with TRBD1. Germline CDR1 and CDR2: LNHNV and YYDKDF (reference sequence). The V segment lost 5 bases and the J segment 8 bases; nucleotides outside the gene matches: 5. The CDR3 has 13 residues. In DNA, the CDR3 is TGTGCCACCAGCCGAGGAGGGGGCGAAAAACTGTTTTTT. It specifies CATSRGGGEKLFF.

The V call is TRBV6-5, the J call TRBJ2-7; 9 positions agree with TRBD1. There are 15 residues in the CDR3. V was pared by 3 bases and J by 4 bases, with 7 bases of the junction left unmatched. Per germline, CDR1 MNHEY and CDR2 SVGAGI. CDR3 residues: CASSYFNRGQYEQYF. The CDR3 DNA reads as TGTGCCAGCAGTTATTTCAACAGGGGGCAATACGAGCAGTACTTC.

This clone was observed a single time. The rearrangement uses TRBV7-2 and TRBJ2-1, with D possibly TRBD1 on 6 matching bases. Looked up from germline, CDR1 is SGHTA and CDR2 is FQGNSA. Trimming stripped 4 bases from V and 5 bases from J, with 15 bases between. The CDR3 loop spans 15 amino acids. CDR3 sequence (DNA): TGTGCCAGCAGCTGGAAGGGGGAGAACCACAATGAGCAGTTCTTC. Amino acid sequence: CASSWKGENHNEQFF.

The chain carries TRBV5-1 and TRBJ1-5; 9 positions match TRBD1. This CDR3 spans 14 amino acids. In germline, CDR1 is SGHRS, CDR2 YFSETQ. With V trimmed by 4 bases and J by 7 bases, 6 bases remained unmatched. CDR3: CASSLDGTGQPQHF. The DNA for the CDR3 is TGCGCCAGCAGCCTAGACGGGACAGGGCAGCCCCAGCATTTT.

The rearrangement joins TRBV4-1 to TRBJ2-1; D possibly corresponds to TRBD2 (5 bases). The CDR3 loop spans 14 amino acids. Germline loops: CDR1 MGHRA, CDR2 YSYEKL. The V end lost 1 base, the J end lost 1 base, and 5 bases lay between the germline ends. The CDR3 sequence: CASSQGTSYNEQFF. As DNA, the CDR3 is TGCGCCAGCAGCCAAGGGACTTCCTACAATGAGCAGTTCTTC.

The genes are TRBV5-1 and TRBJ1-1; the match to TRBD1 covers 7 bases. V shed 5 bases, J shed 5 bases, and the junction held 12 bases outside the gene matches. This CDR3 spans 15 amino acids. Germline V gives CDR1 SGHRS, CDR2 YFSETQ. The CDR3: CASSLWTGTQTEAFF. CDR3 in DNA: TGCGCCAGCAGTTTATGGACAGGTACTCAGACTGAAGCTTTCTTT.

The chain has TRBV7-3 and TRBJ1-1; D not certain. The length of the CDR3 is 13 residues. V shed 3 bases and J shed 3 bases, with 8 bases lying between them. Germline CDR1 and CDR2: SGHTA and FQGTGA. The DNA of the CDR3 is TGTGCCAGCAGCTTTAGCGAGCACACTGAAGCTTTCTTT. Protein: CASSFSEHTEAFF.

V usage is TRBV7-9 and J usage is TRBJ2-3; 11 nucleotides agree with TRBD2. The CDR3 extends over 16 amino acids. The V and J ends lost 7 bases and 4 bases, in that order; junction bases with no gene match: 10. The germline CDR1 and CDR2 sequences are SEHNR and FQNEAQ (reference sequence). This chain's CDR3 is CASTWSSGGAPDTQYF. CDR3 in DNA: TGTGCCAGCACCTGGAGTAGCGGGGGGGCCCCAGATACGCAGTATTTT.

CDR3 sequence: CASSLYRGDGYTF. CDR3 in DNA: TGTGCCAGCAGTTTATACAGGGGGGACGGCTACACCTTC. This chain links TRBV28 with TRBJ1-2, with 8 bases matching TRBD1. Germline values: CDR1 MDHEN, CDR2 SYDVKM. V lost 1 base, J lost 8 bases, and 3 bases stayed unmatched. The CDR3 loop spans 13 amino acids.

The chain combines TRBV7-6 with TRBJ2-3; D not certain. The CDR3 length is 12 residues. Trimming cost V 5 bases and J 6 bases, with 9 bases left between them. Germline V gives CDR1 SGHVS, CDR2 FNYEAQ. This CDR3 is CASSPLGDTQYF. CDR3 DNA sequence: TGTGCCAGCAGCCCCCTAGGGGATACGCAGTATTTT.

CDR3 sequence (DNA): TGTGCCAGCAGCCCTTTTAGACCCGATAATTCACCCCTCCACTTT. It translates to CASSPFRPDNSPLHF. The gene calls are TRBV11-2 and TRBJ1-6; D is undetermined. The germline V gene encodes CDR1 SGHAT and CDR2 FQNNGV. The CDR3 covers 15 residues. Trimming cost V 5 bases and J 5 bases, with 13 bases left between them.

The chain links TRBV11-2 to TRBJ2-1, with 8 bases fitting TRBD2. The CDR3 extends over 14 amino acids. V lost 0 bases, J lost 15 bases, and 10 bases stayed unmatched. Germline CDR1 and CDR2: SGHAT and FQNNGV. CDR3 in DNA: TGTGCCAGCAGCTTAGAAGCGGGGGTTACTGAGGGGTTCTTC. This encodes CASSLEAGVTEGFF.

The gene calls are TRBV7-2 and TRBJ2-2; D uncertain. The CDR3 has 13 amino acids. V lost 5 bases to trimming and J lost 3 bases, with 7 bases between them. Germline lookup yields CDR1 SGHTA and CDR2 FQGNSA. CDR3 residues: CASSLDYTGELFF. CDR3 in DNA: TGTGCCAGCAGCCTAGACTACACCGGGGAGCTGTTTTTT.

A single count supports this clone. V and J are TRBV7-2 and TRBJ2-1; D ambiguous. V gave up 0 bases and J gave up 4 bases, with 10 bases separating them. CDR3 length: 15 amino acids. CDR1 is SGHTA, CDR2 FQGNSA, per germline. In DNA, the CDR3 is TGTGCCAGCAGCTTAGCAGTTGCGCCGTACAATGAGCAGTTCTTC. Its protein product is CASSLAVAPYNEQFF.

The V and J genes are TRBV19 and TRBJ2-7; D is undetermined. The CDR3 totals 9 residues. V lost 7 bases and J lost 5, with 3 bases in between. The germline V gene has CDR1 LNHDA and CDR2 SQIVND (reference sequence). The CDR3 DNA follows: TGTGCCAGTATAAACGAGCAGTACTTC. This translates into CASINEQYF.

The chain recombines TRBV28 with TRBJ2-7; the D is unclear. Germline V lookup: CDR1 MDHEN, CDR2 SYDVKM. V dropped 5 bases and J dropped 6 bases, with 14 bases sitting between them. The length of the CDR3 is 13 residues. DNA for the CDR3: TGTGCCAGCAGTACGACTGGCCCACCCGAGCAGTACTTC. Amino acid sequence: CASSTTGPPEQYF.

The chain employs TRBV5-4 and TRBJ1-2, with 8 bases matching TRBD1. This CDR3 is 14 amino acids long. Germline V gives CDR1 SGHNT, CDR2 YYREEE (reference sequence). V trimming: 4 bases; J trimming: 5 bases; junction bases outside the gene matches: 7. The CDR3 spells CASSHQTGAYGYTF. The CDR3 DNA sequence: TGTGCCAGCAGCCACCAGACAGGGGCTTATGGCTACACCTTC. The entire variable domain, with the rest obtained from reference TRBV5-4 and TRBJ1-2, is as follows: ETGVTQSPTHLIKTRGQQVTLRCSSQSGHNTVSWYQQALGQGPQFIFQYYREEENGRGNFPPRFSGLQFPNYSSELNVNALELDDSALYLCASSHQTGAYGYTFGSGTRLTVV.

This clone was recorded once. The chain links TRBV7-3 to TRBJ1-1, with D perhaps matching TRBD1 (5 bases). V lost 2 bases, J lost 4 bases, and 11 bases lay in between. The CDR3 runs 14 residues. Germline-derived CDR1 and CDR2 are SGHTA and FQGTGA. CDR3 coding DNA: TGTGCCAGCAGCTTACGGGCAGGGAGCACTGAAGCTTTCTTT. Protein: CASSLRAGSTEAFF.

This chain joins TRBV28 and TRBJ1-2; D possibly corresponds to TRBD1 (6 bases). V gave up 5 bases and J gave up 4 bases, with 14 bases separating them. CDR1 and CDR2 (germline): MDHEN, SYDVKM. The CDR3 covers 14 residues. The DNA of the CDR3 is TGTGCCAGCAGTGTCAGGGGCAAGGGCTATGGCTACACCTTC. This gives the protein CASSVRGKGYGYTF.